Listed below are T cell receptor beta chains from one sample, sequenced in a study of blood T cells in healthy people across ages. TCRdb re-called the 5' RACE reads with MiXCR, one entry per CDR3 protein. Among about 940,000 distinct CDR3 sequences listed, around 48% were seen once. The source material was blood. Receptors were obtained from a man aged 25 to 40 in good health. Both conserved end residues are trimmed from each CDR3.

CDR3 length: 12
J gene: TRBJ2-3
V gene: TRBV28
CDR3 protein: ASSFATGVDTQY

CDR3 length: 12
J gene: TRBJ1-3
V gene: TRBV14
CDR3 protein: ASGRDLRDNTIY

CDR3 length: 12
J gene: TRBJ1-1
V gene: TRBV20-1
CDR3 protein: SARAGQGMTEAF

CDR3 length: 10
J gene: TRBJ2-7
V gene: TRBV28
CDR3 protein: ASSGGYYEQY

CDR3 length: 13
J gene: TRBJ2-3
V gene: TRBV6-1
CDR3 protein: ASSGGVAGTDTQY

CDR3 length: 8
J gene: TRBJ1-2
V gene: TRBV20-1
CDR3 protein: SVSGQGYT

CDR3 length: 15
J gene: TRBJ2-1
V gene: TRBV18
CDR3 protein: ASSPRLWGGIQNEQF

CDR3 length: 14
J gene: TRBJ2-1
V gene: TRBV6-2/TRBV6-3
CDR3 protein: ASSPLGRGDNNEQF

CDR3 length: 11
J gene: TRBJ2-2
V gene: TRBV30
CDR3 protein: AWSPTRTGELF

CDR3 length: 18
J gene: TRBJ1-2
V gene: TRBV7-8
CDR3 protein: ASSPKGGVRTELANYGYT

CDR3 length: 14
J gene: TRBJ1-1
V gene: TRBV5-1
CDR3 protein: ASSLGDGVRGTEAF

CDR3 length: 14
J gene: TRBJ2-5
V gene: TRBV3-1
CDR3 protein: ASSPAPDRLSETQY

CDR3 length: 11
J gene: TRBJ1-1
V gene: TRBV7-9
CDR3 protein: ASSLALSTEAF

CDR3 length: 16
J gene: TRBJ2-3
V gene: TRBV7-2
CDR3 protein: ASSLVLAGDPSTDTQY

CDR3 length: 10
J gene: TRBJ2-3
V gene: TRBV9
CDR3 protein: ASIEALDTQY

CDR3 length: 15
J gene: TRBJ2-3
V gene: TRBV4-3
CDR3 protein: ASSQDSGGPDSDTQY

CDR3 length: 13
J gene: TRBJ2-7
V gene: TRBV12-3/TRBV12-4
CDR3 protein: ASSLVGTASYEQY

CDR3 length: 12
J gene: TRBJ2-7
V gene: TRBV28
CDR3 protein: ASSFGLGVYEQY

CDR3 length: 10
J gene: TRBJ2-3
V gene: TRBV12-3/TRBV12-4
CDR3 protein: ASSPIADTQY

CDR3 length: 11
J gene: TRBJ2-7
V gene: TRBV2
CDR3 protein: ASTPDRDYEQY

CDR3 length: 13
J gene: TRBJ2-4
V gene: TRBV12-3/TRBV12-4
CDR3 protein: ASSRSSSFQNIQY

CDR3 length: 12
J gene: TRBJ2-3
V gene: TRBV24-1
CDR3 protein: ATSERGSTDTQY

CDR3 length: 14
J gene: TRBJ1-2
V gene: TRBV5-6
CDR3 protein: ASSPTSTGGLSGYT

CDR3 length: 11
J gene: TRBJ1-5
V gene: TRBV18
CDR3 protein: ASSREVVSPQH

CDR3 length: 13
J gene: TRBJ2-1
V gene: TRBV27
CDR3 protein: ASRLGPGSGYEQF

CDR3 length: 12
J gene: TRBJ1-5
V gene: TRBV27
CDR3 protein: ANSYQGVEQPQH

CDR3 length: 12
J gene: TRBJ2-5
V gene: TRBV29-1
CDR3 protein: SVEIAGGMETQY

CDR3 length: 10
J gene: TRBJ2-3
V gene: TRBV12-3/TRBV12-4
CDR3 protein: ASRSSADTQY

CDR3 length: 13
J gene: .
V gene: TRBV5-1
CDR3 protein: ASSAEYGTVYEQY

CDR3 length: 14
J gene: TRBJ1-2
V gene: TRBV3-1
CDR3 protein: ASSPIKGGTQVGYT

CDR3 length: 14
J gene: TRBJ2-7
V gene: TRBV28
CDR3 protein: ASSLQYGQGYYEQY

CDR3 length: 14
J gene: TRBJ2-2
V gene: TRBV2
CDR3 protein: ASSEIATGLTGELF

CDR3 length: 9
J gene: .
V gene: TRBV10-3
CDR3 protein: AISARNEQY

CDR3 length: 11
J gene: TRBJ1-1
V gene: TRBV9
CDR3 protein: ASSVSGGTEAF

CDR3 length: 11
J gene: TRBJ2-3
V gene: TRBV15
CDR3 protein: ATSSEDGDTQY

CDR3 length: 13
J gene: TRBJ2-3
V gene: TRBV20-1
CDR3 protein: SARSTDSFSDTQY

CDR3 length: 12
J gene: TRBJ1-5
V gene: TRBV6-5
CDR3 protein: ASSSHRGGQPQH

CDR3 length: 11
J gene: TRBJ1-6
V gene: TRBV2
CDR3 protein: ASTEGGYSPLH

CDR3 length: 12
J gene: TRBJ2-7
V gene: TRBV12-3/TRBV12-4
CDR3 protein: ASSSRSRISEQY

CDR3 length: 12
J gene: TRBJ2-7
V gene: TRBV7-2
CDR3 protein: ASSPLQLNYEQY

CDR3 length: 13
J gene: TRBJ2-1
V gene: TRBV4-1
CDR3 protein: ASSQEGWGGNEQF

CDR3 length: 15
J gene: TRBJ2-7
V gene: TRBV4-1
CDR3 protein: ASSLLTSGGSSYEQY

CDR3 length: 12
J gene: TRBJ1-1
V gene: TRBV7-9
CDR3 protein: ASSFVRADTEAF

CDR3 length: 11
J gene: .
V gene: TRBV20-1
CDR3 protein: SAPGLGGETQY

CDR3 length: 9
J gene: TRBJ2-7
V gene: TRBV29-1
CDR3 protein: SVRDRGEQY

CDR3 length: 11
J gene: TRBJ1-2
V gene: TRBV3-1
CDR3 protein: ASSQGFGDGYT

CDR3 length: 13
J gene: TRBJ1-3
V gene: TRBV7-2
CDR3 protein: ASSRGPPRGNTIY

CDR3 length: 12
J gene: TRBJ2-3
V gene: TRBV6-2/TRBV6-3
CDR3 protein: ASSYRRPLYTQY

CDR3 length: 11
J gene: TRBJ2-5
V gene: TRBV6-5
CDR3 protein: ASTGTGVETQY

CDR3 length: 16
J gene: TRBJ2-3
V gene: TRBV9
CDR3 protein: ASSLEVSGAALTDTQY

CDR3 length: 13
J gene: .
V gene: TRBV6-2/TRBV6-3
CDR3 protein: ASRNRDRMLYEQY

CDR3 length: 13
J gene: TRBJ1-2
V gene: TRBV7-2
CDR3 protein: ASSTPGGTNYGYT

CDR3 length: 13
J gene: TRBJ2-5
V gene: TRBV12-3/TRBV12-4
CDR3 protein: ASRTGDRGPETQY

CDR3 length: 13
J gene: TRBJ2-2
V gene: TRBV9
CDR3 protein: ASSVGDRGAGELF

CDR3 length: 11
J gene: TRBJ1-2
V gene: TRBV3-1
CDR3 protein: ASSPGDADGYT

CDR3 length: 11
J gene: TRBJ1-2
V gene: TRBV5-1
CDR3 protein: ASSLLDGYGYT

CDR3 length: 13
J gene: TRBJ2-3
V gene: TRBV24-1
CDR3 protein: ATSLSGLRTDTQY

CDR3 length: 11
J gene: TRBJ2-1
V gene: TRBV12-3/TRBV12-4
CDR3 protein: ASSLSSGGGQF

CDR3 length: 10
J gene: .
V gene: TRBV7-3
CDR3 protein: ASSVRPHEQY